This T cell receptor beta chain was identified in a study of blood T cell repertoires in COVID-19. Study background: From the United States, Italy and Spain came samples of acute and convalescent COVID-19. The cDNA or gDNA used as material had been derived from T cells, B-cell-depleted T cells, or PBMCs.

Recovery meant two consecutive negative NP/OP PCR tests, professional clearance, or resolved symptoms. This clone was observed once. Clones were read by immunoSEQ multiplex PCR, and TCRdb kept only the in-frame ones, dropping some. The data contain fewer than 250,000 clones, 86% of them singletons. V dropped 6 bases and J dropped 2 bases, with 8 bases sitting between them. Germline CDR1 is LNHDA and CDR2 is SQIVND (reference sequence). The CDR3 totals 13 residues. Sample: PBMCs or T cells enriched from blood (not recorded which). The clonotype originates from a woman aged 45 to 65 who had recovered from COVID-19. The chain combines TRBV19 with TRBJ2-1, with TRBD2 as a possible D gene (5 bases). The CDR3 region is CASSGKAYNEQFF. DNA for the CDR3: TGTGCCAGTAGCGGGAAGGCCTACAATGAGCAGTTCTTC.